These T cell receptor beta chains were read from a single sample in a study of blood T cell repertoires in COVID-19. Produced via immunoSEQ multiplex PCR; TCRdb's table is partial and in-frame only. Of fewer than 90,000 clones listed, around four fifths are singletons. Sequenced material: peripheral blood. Source of these receptors: a man between 65 and 85 years old with acute or convalescent COVID-19. Each CDR3 is given with its conserved first and last residue. The D gene is left open where the match is weak. For some rows the clone size is stated as once, few or many, or as a class when expanded; others skip it.

j_call clone_size d_call v_call cdr3_nt cdr3_aa
TRBJ2-2 NA TRBD1 TRBV29-1 TGCAGCGTTGAGCCGGGACAGGGGACAGGGGAGCTGTTTTTT CSVEPGQGTGELFF
TRBJ2-2 NA NA TRBV7-9 TGTGCCAGCAGCTTATTAAAGCAGAACACCGGGGAGCTGTTTTTT CASSLLKQNTGELFF
TRBJ2-7 NA NA TRBV7-5 TGTGCCAATGGAGAGGGCGGCGAGCAGTACTTC CANGEGGEQYF
TRBJ1-1 NA NA TRBV7-3 TGTGCCAGCAGCCCCTCGTGGCAGATGACTGAAGCTTTCTTT CASSPSWQMTEAFF
TRBJ2-2 NA TRBD1 TRBV28 TGTGCCAGCAAACAGGGGGCCGGGACCGGGGAGCTGTTTTTT CASKQGAGTGELFF
TRBJ1-4 NA NA TRBV7-9 TGTGCCAGCAGTCCCCCTCCCGGGAGGGAAAAACTGTTTTTT CASSPPPGREKLFF
TRBJ2-2 NA TRBD1 TRBV10-1 TGCGCCAGCAGTCAAAGGGGGCGCAGCACCGGGGAGCTGTTTTTT CASSQRGRSTGELFF
TRBJ1-3 NA NA TRBV9 TGTGCCAGCAGCGTTAGGGACACCTCTGGAAACACCATATATTTT CASSVRDTSGNTIYF
TRBJ2-1 NA TRBD2 TRBV11-2 TGTGCCAGCAGCCGTCTAGCGGGAGTTGATGAGCAGTTCTTC CASSRLAGVDEQFF
TRBJ2-3 NA TRBD2 TRBV29-1 TGCAGCGAGAAGCGGGGGACTAGGAATACGCAGTATTTT CSEKRGTRNTQYF
TRBJ1-3 NA TRBD1 TRBV29-1 TGCAGCGCCAAGGGGGAGACAGGGCACGGAAACACCATATATTTT CSAKGETGHGNTIYF
TRBJ1-1 NA NA TRBV11-2 TGTGCCAGCAGCTTGGGCCAGGGGAGAGTAAGTCCGTCTGAAGCTTTCTTT CASSLGQGRVSPSEAFF
TRBJ1-3 NA NA TRBV15 TGTGCCACCAGCAGAGACACGGGTTCTGGAAACACCATATATTTT CATSRDTGSGNTIYF
TRBJ1-1 NA NA TRBV2 TGTGCCAGCACAGTTACGACAGGATCCAACACTGAAGCTTTCTTT CASTVTTGSNTEAFF
TRBJ2-2 NA TRBD2 TRBV5-1 TGCGCCAGCAGCCTGACCCTTAGCGGGAGGTCGAACACCGGGGAGCTGTTTTTT CASSLTLSGRSNTGELFF
TRBJ1-1 NA NA TRBV19 TGTGCCAGTAGTATGGGGGGAGGGATTGGAGAAGCTTTCTTT CASSMGGGIGEAFF
TRBJ2-7 NA NA TRBV6-2/TRBV6-3 TGTGCCAGCAGTCATTACGAGCAGTACTTC CASSHYEQYF
TRBJ2-5 once TRBD2 TRBV13 TGTGCCAGCAGCTCCACTCTAGCGGGACAAAAAGAGACCCAGTACTTC CASSSTLAGQKETQYF
TRBJ1-4 NA NA TRBV5-4 TGTGCCAGCGCTCCGGGGGGACCCGGTGATGAAAAACTGTTTTTT CASAPGGPGDEKLFF
TRBJ2-7 NA NA TRBV15 TGTGCCACCAGCAGAGATCTGGTAGCGATCGGCGAGCAGTACTTC CATSRDLVAIGEQYF
TRBJ2-3 NA TRBD2 TRBV7-2 TGTGCCAGCAGCCCAGCGGGAGCCCGCACAGATACGCAGTATTTT CASSPAGARTDTQYF
TRBJ2-3 NA NA TRBV6-2/TRBV6-3 TGTGCCAGCAGTGGACCCAGGGTGACTACAGATACGCAGTATTTT CASSGPRVTTDTQYF
TRBJ2-7 NA TRBD1 TRBV5-4 TGTGCCAGCAGCACCGGGACAGGGGGTTTCTACGAGCAGTACTTC CASSTGTGGFYEQYF
TRBJ2-7 NA NA TRBV24-1 TGTGCCACCAGTGGGGCAGGGAGGCCCTACGAGCAGTACTTC CATSGAGRPYEQYF
TRBJ2-1 NA NA TRBV28 TGTGCCAGCAGTTTGTCGGGTTCCTACAATGAGCAGTTCTTC CASSLSGSYNEQFF
TRBJ2-7 NA TRBD2 TRBV7-2 TGTGCCAGCAGCTTAGATAGCGGGGGGGTGGTTAAGGAGCAGTACTTC CASSLDSGGVVKEQYF
TRBJ2-4 NA TRBD1 TRBV5-1 TGCGCCAGCAGCGAAAGACAGGGTACCATTCAGTACTTC CASSERQGTIQYF
TRBJ1-3 NA NA TRBV30 TGTGCCTGCCAAATGAGGAACACCATATATTTT CACQMRNTIYF
TRBJ2-3 few TRBD1 TRBV30 TGTGCCTGGAGTCTCCCGGGACAGCATACGCAGTATTTT CAWSLPGQHTQYF
TRBJ1-1 few TRBD1 TRBV7-7 TGTGCTGGACAGGGGGCGAGAACTGAAGCTTTCTTT CAGQGARTEAFF
TRBJ2-7 NA NA TRBV11-3 TGTGCCAGCAGCCTCACGAGCTCCTACGAGCAGTACTTC CASSLTSSYEQYF
TRBJ1-1 once NA TRBV29-1 TGCAGCGTTGAAAGGGGGGGACTCACTGAAGCTTTCTTT CSVERGGLTEAFF
TRBJ1-5 once NA TRBV18 TGTGCCAGCTCACCCTTAGCCGGCAGGGTCAATCAGCCCCAGCATTTT CASSPLAGRVNQPQHF
TRBJ1-1 NA TRBD1 TRBV10-3 TGTGCCATCAGTGAAACAGGGGACACTGAAGCTTTCTTT CAISETGDTEAFF
TRBJ2-7 once TRBD1 TRBV3-1/TRBV3-2 TGTGCCAGCAGCCAAGTAACCTCGACAGGGAATCATCCCTACGAGCAGTACTTC CASSQVTSTGNHPYEQYF
TRBJ1-2 NA TRBD1 TRBV7-9 TGTGCCAGCAGCGGATGGACAGGGGTAAACTATGGCTACACCTTC CASSGWTGVNYGYTF
TRBJ2-1 NA NA TRBV9 TGTGCCAGCAGCGTCTCAGGGGTGGCCTACAATGAGCAGTTCTTC CASSVSGVAYNEQFF